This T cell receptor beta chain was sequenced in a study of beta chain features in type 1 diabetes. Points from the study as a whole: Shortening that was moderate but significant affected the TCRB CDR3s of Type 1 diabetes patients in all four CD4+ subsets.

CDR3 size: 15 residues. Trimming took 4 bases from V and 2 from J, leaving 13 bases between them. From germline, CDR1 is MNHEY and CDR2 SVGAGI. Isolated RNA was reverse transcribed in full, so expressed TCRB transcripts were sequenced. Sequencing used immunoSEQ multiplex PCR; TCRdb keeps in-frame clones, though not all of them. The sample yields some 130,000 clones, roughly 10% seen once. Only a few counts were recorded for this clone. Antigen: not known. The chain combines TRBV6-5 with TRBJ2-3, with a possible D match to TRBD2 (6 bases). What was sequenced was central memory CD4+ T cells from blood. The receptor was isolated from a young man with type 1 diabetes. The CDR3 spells CASSLGLTITDTQYF. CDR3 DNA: TGTGCCAGCAGTTTAGGACTAACAATCACAGATACGCAGTATTTT.